These T cell receptor beta chains were read from a single sample in a study of blood T cell repertoires in COVID-19. Repertoires were generated with immunoSEQ multiplex PCR, while TCRdb's copy carries only in-frame clones and drops some. The sample shows tens of thousands of clones, 78% of them seen only once. Sequencing was performed on peripheral blood. Receptors originate from a man between 65 and 85 years old with acute or convalescent COVID-19. The CDR3 runs from the conserved cysteine through the conserved F or W. Clone sizes are given selectively: once, few, many, or a class where the clone is expanded.

clone size	V gene	CDR3 protein
NA	TRBV19	CASRPGASGGRNNEQFF
NA	TRBV20-1	CSASLRFSGYEQYF
few	TRBV3-1/TRBV3-2	CASSQTGGDYNEQFF
once	TRBV12-3/TRBV12-4	CASRRNRDSIIW
NA	TRBV6-2/TRBV6-3	CASSYPSTGKTEAFF
once	TRBV29-1	CSVGGRNQPQHF
NA	TRBV3-1/TRBV3-2	CASSQDLQGDENTIYF
NA	TRBV18	CASQKGVNTEAFF
NA	TRBV5-4	CASSLMAGGPNEQFF
NA	TRBV30	CAWSTPGQALTEAFF
NA	TRBV6-5	CASNGRANSPLHF
NA	TRBV6-1	CASSEGTTAYNEQFF
NA	TRBV7-8	CASSLHRNTIYF
NA	TRBV30	CALAFRGEKLFF
NA	TRBV30	CAWSRASGAYEQYF
NA	TRBV5-8	CASSLRQTNTDTQYF
few	TRBV11-3	CASSLGQGTEAFF
NA	TRBV4-1	CASSQEVRDTEAFF
NA	TRBV29-1	CSVDYSKESDNEQFF
NA	TRBV9	CASSVSSGNTEAFF
NA	TRBV12-5	CASGTGTGSTDTQYF
NA	TRBV7-8	CASSLLAGGLETQYF
NA	TRBV11-2	CASSFQVRSGETQYF
once	TRBV28	CASSLLSGRGDQETQYF
medium-sized	TRBV29-1	CSAQTGVNQPQHF
few	TRBV19	CASSIGGGEQFF
once	TRBV4-1	CASSQGRSGPQVNEQFF
medium-sized	TRBV6-2/TRBV6-3	CASSLGQGRHTEAFF
NA	TRBV6-2/TRBV6-3	CASSYSTRGKNQPQHF
once	TRBV7-8	CASSLGLASDNEQFF
NA	TRBV3-1/TRBV3-2	CASSRDRGNTGELFF
few	TRBV7-9	CASSISSGRGGETQYF
NA	TRBV27	CASSGTGVTEAFF
NA	TRBV11-3	CASSLNQGRGELFF
NA	TRBV24-1	CATSDTKGHSEETQYF
NA	TRBV24-1	CAAAHRSGELFF
NA	TRBV5-4	CASSLGLTSGERETQYF
NA	TRBV28	CASSFLQGGNEKLFF
NA	TRBV13	CASSSGNVYEQYF
few	TRBV7-2	CASSLGGSGQGYGYTF
NA	TRBV6-6	CASRDSENTEAFF
NA	TRBV18	CASSPPSSPLHF
few	TRBV19	CASSVSLAKNIQYF
NA	TRBV27	CASSVSGGQGSSGANVLTF
few	TRBV28	CASSLLREGTEQYF
few	TRBV27	CASSRTVGSAYEQFF
NA	TRBV9	CASSDPDGQIGNTIYF
NA	TRBV11-2	CASSLNKNYEQYF
once	TRBV30	CAWSVVGSQPQHF
NA	TRBV4-3	CASSPRTEIEANEKLFF
NA	TRBV6-5	CASSNPGRLDYGYTF
NA	TRBV7-2	CASSLRLAGGSYNEQFF
NA	TRBV15	CATSRAGKQGAGYEQYF